A selection of T cell receptor beta chains follows, all from one sample in a study of a mutant IDH1 vaccine in newly diagnosed glioma. For these receptors, no antigen is known. Sequenced by immunoSEQ multiplex PCR; TCRdb stores in-frame clones only, minus some. The data hold about 94,000 clones, with around nine tenths observed a single time. The sequences come from PBMCs, collected from a glioma patient whose treatment included an IDH1 peptide vaccine. These receptors were collected from a woman in her fifties or sixties with glioma. The CDR3 runs from the conserved cysteine through the conserved F or W. The order of the fields is J gene, D gene, V gene, clone size, CDR3 protein, CDR3 DNA. D genes are given only for firm matches. Clone size is not always given. Where it is, it says once, few, many or a class for expanded clones.

TRBJ2-5,NA,TRBV4-2,NA,CASSQEEGETQYF,TGTGCCAGCAGCCAAGAGGAGGGAGAGACCCAGTACTTC
TRBJ2-7,NA,TRBV27,NA,CASSLGVGTTLYEQYF,TGTGCCAGCAGTTTGGGGGTCGGGACGACACTCTACGAGCAGTACTTC
TRBJ2-2,NA,TRBV9,NA,CASSVAPTPGELFF,TGTGCCAGCAGCGTAGCCCCCACCCCCGGGGAGCTGTTTTTT
TRBJ2-1,NA,TRBV27,few,CASSITGSGYNEQFF,TGTGCCAGCAGTATAACAGGGTCTGGCTACAATGAGCAGTTCTTC
TRBJ2-1,TRBD2,TRBV4-1,NA,CASSQPTSGRFNEQFF,TGCGCCAGCAGCCAGCCAACTAGCGGGAGGTTCAATGAGCAGTTCTTC
TRBJ1-2,TRBD1,TRBV5-1,NA,CASSLDQQGASGDTF,TGCGCCAGCAGCTTGGATCAACAGGGGGCTTCGGGCGACACCTTC
TRBJ1-1,TRBD1,TRBV19,NA,CASNGHQGDTEAFF,TGTGCCAGTAACGGACACCAGGGGGACACTGAAGCTTTCTTT
TRBJ2-4,TRBD1,TRBV19,once,CASSLGQGPAKNIQYF,TGTGCCAGTAGTTTAGGACAGGGCCCAGCCAAAAACATTCAGTACTTC
TRBJ2-7,NA,TRBV28,NA,CASSLSSLEQYF,TGTGCCAGCAGTTTATCGTCGCTAGAGCAGTACTTC
TRBJ1-1,NA,TRBV5-1,NA,CASSFLRDGVNTEAFF,TGCGCCAGCAGCTTCCTACGGGACGGAGTAAACACTGAAGCTTTCTTT
TRBJ2-2,NA,TRBV2,once,CASSDRGTGELFF,TGTGCCAGCAGTGACAGGGGCACCGGGGAGCTGTTTTTT
TRBJ2-2,TRBD2,TRBV28,NA,CASGTSGSGGGGELFF,TGTGCCAGCGGAACTAGCGGGAGCGGCGGGGGCGGGGAGCTGTTTTTT
TRBJ1-2,NA,TRBV6-5,NA,CASKLQRTNYGYTF,TGTGCCAGCAAGTTACAGCGGACTAACTATGGCTACACCTTC
TRBJ1-1,NA,TRBV15,NA,CATSRAPTAMNTEAFF,TGTGCCACCAGCAGAGCACCGACAGCTATGAACACTGAAGCTTTCTTT
TRBJ1-1,NA,TRBV6-6,NA,CASTAPGTEAFF,TGTGCCAGCACCGCCCCGGGCACTGAAGCTTTCTTT
TRBJ1-2,NA,TRBV20-1,NA,CSASPSYGYTF,TGCAGTGCTAGCCCCTCCTATGGCTACACCTTC
TRBJ2-4,TRBD2,TRBV5-1,NA,CASSLAGLRETNIQYF,TGCGCCAGCAGCCTTGCGGGGCTGCGGGAGACAAACATTCAGTACTTC
TRBJ1-1,NA,TRBV19,NA,CASSTAFMNTEAFF,TGTGCCAGTAGTACCGCCTTCATGAACACTGAAGCTTTCTTT
TRBJ2-2,NA,TRBV10-1,NA,CASSDLGSRQGTGELFF,TGCGCCAGCAGTGACCTTGGCAGCCGGCAGGGCACCGGGGAGCTGTTTTTT
TRBJ1-4,TRBD1,TRBV12-5,NA,CASGLVTGGSYEKLFF,TGTGCTAGTGGTTTGGTGACAGGGGGATCATACGAAAAACTGTTTTTT
TRBJ1-1,NA,TRBV11-2,NA,CASSLGLTMNTEAFF,TGTGCCAGCAGCCTCGGATTGACCATGAACACTGAAGCTTTCTTT
TRBJ2-7,NA,TRBV5-6,NA,CASSFFRSHEQYF,TGTGCCAGCAGCTTTTTTCGCAGCCACGAGCAGTACTTC
TRBJ2-5,NA,TRBV27,NA,CASSLNRALETQYF,TGTGCCAGCAGTCTTAACAGGGCGTTAGAGACCCAGTACTTC
TRBJ2-1,NA,TRBV5-4,NA,CASSLAGTYNEQFF,TGTGCCAGCAGCTTGGCCGGAACCTACAATGAGCAGTTCTTC
TRBJ2-7,TRBD1,TRBV6-5,NA,CASSIDREHEQYF,TGTGCCAGCAGTATTGACAGGGAGCACGAGCAGTACTTC
TRBJ1-5,TRBD1,TRBV5-5,NA,CASSLQGAGQPQHF,TGTGCCAGCAGCTTACAGGGGGCAGGTCAGCCCCAGCATTTT
TRBJ1-2,NA,TRBV6-1,once,CASSELRGLHHYGYTF,TGTGCCAGCAGTGAATTACGGGGCCTTCACCACTATGGCTACACCTTC
TRBJ1-2,TRBD1,TRBV15,NA,CATSSRLTGEGYTF,TGTGCCACCAGCAGTAGACTTACAGGGGAAGGCTACACCTTC
TRBJ2-2,NA,TRBV28,NA,CASSLPGTGGELFF,TGTGCCAGCAGTTTACCGGGTACGGGCGGGGAGCTGTTTTTT
TRBJ2-1,NA,TRBV7-3,NA,CASSSSRAGNEQFF,TGTGCCAGCAGCTCCTCCCGCGCGGGCAATGAGCAGTTCTTC
TRBJ2-3,NA,TRBV9,NA,CASSVEGKGTQYF,TGTGCCAGCAGCGTAGAGGGGAAAGGTACGCAGTATTTT
TRBJ2-3,NA,TRBV5-1,NA,CASSRTPSTDTQYF,TGCGCCAGCAGCCGGACACCGAGCACAGATACGCAGTATTTT
TRBJ1-1,NA,TRBV19,once,CASSPGAGRTEAFF,TGTGCCAGTAGCCCGGGGGCGGGGAGGACTGAAGCTTTCTTT
TRBJ2-7,TRBD1,TRBV10-3,NA,CAISESKGQGYYEQYF,TGTGCCATCAGTGAGTCGAAGGGACAGGGCTACTACGAGCAGTACTTC
TRBJ2-1,TRBD2,TRBV5-6,NA,CASSLQREPYNEQFF,TGTGCCAGCAGCCTCCAGCGGGAGCCATACAATGAGCAGTTCTTC
TRBJ2-1,TRBD2,TRBV2,NA,CASSLAGGQFF,TGTGCCAGCAGCCTAGCGGGAGGCCAGTTCTTC
TRBJ1-5,NA,TRBV28,few,CASSLRRKPQHF,TGTGCCAGCAGTTTAAGGCGGAAGCCCCAGCATTTT
TRBJ2-1,NA,TRBV20-1,NA,CSALGIHEQFF,TGCAGTGCCTTGGGAATCCATGAGCAGTTCTTC
TRBJ2-7,NA,TRBV11-2,NA,CASSNTEEQYF,TGTGCCAGCAGCAATACGGAGGAGCAGTACTTC
TRBJ1-5,NA,TRBV4-1,few,CASSQVTARQPQHF,TGCGCCAGCAGCCAAGTCACAGCGCGTCAGCCCCAGCATTTT
TRBJ2-7,NA,TRBV7-9,once,CASSFSAYEQYF,TGTGCCAGCAGCTTTTCGGCCTACGAGCAGTACTTC
TRBJ2-4,NA,TRBV5-4,NA,CASSLKQGGKNIQYF,TGTGCCAGCAGCTTGAAACAGGGAGGCAAAAACATTCAGTACTTC
TRBJ2-1,NA,TRBV9,NA,CASSVFSGSGINEQFF,TGTGCCAGCAGCGTATTTTCCGGGAGTGGTATCAATGAGCAGTTCTTC
TRBJ1-4,TRBD1,TRBV11-2,NA,CASSSGTGYEKLFF,TGTGCCAGCAGCTCCGGGACAGGGTATGAAAAACTGTTTTTT
TRBJ1-5,NA,TRBV10-2,NA,CASSATGLNQPQHF,TGCGCCAGCAGTGCAACAGGCCTCAATCAGCCCCAGCATTTT
TRBJ1-5,NA,TRBV7-8,once,CASSLFEGGLNQPQHF,TGTGCCAGCAGCTTATTTGAGGGGGGACTCAATCAGCCCCAGCATTTT
TRBJ2-5,NA,TRBV7-9,NA,CASSRDGETQYF,TGTGCCAGCAGCCGGGACGGGGAGACCCAGTACTTC